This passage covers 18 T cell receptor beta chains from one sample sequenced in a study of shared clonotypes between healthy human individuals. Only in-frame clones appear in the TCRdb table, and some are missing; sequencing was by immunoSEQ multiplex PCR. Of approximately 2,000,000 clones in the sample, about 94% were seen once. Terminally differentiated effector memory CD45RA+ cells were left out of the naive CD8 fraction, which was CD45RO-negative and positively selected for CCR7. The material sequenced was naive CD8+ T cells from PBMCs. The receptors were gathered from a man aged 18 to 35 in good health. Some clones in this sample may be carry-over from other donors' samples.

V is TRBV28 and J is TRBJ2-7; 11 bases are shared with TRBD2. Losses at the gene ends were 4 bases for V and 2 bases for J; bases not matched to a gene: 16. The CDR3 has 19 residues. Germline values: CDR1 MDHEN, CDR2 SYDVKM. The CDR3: CASSSGLAGGRALPYEQYF. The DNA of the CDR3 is TGTGCCAGCAGTTCTGGGCTAGCGGGAGGCCGAGCCCTCCCCTACGAGCAGTACTTC.

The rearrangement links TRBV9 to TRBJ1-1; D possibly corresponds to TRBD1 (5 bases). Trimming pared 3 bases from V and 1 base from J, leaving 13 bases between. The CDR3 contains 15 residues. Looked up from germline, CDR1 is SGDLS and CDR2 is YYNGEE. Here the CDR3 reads CASSEADKPNTEAFF. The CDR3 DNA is TGTGCCAGCAGCGAGGCGGACAAACCGAACACTGAAGCTTTCTTT.

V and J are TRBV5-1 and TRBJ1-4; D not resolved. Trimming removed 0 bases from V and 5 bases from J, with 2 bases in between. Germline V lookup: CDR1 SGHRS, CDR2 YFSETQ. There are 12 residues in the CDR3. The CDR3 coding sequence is TGCGCCAGCAGCTTGGGAAATGAAAAACTGTTTTTT. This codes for CASSLGNEKLFF.

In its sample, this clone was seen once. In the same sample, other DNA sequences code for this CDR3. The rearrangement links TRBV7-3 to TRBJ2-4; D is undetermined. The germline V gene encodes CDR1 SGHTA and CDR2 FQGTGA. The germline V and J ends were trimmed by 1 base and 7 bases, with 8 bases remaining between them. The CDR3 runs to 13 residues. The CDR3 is CASSLSPGNIQYF. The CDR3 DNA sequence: TGTGCCAGCAGCTTAAGTCCCGGGAACATTCAGTACTTC.

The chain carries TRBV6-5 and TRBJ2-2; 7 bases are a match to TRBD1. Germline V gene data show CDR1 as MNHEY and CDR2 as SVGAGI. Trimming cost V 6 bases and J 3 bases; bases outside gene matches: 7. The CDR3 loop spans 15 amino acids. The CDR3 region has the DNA TGTGCCAGCAGACACCGGGACAGCTACACCGGGGAGCTGTTTTTT. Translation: CASRHRDSYTGELFF.

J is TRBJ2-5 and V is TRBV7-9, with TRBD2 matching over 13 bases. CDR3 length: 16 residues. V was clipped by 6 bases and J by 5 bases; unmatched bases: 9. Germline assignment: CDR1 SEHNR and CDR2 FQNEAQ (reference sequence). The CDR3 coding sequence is TGTGCCAGCAGTTGGACTAGCGGGAGTGAGGGCGAGACCCAGTACTTC. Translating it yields CASSWTSGSEGETQYF.

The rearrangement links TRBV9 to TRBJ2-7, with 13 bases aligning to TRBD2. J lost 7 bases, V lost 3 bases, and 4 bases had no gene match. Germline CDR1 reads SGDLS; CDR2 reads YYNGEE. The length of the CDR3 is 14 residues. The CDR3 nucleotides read TGTGCCAGCAGCGACGGACTAGCGGGAGAGGAGCAGTACTTC. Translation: CASSDGLAGEEQYF.

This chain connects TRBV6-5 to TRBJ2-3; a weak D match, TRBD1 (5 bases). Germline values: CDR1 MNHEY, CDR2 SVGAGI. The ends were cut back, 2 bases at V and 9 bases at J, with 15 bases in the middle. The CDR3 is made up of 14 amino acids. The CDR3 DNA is TGTGCCAGCAGTTACAGTGGGGCAGGGAACACGCAGTATTTT. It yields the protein CASSYSGAGNTQYF.

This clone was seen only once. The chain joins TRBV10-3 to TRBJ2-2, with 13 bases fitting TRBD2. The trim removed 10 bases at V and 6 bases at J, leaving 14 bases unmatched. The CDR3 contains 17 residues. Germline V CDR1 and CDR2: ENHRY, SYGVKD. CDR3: CATRGPGLAGRAGELFF. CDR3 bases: TGTGCCACACGGGGTCCGGGACTAGCGGGACGTGCCGGGGAGCTGTTTTTT.

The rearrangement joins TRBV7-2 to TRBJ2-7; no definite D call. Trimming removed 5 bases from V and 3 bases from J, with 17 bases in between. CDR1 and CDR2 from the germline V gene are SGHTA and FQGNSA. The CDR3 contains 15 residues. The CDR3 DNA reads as TGTGCCAGCAGCGCACTCGCGGCCGGGCGCTACGAGCAGTACTTC. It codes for CASSALAAGRYEQYF.

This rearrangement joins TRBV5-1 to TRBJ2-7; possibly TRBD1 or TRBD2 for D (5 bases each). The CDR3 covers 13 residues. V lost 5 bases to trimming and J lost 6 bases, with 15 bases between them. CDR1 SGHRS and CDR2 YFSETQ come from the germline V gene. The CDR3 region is CASRGDGPAEQYF. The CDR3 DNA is TGCGCCAGCAGGGGGGACGGCCCAGCCGAGCAGTACTTC.

The CDR3, as DNA: TGTGCCAGCAGCTCCCCCAACGAGCAGTACTTC. This encodes CASSSPNEQYF. The chain carries TRBV13 and TRBJ2-7; D not resolved. The CDR3 spans 11 residues. V was pared by 4 bases and J by 5 bases, with 6 bases between. Germline V gives CDR1 PRHDT, CDR2 FYEKMQ (reference sequence). The entire variable domain, with the rest obtained from reference TRBV13 and TRBJ2-7, is as follows: AAGVIQSPRHLIKEKRETATLKCYPIPRHDTVYWYQQGPGQDPQFLISFYEKMQSDKGSIPDRFSAQQFSDYHSELNMSSLELGDSALYFCASSSPNEQYFGPGTRLTVT.

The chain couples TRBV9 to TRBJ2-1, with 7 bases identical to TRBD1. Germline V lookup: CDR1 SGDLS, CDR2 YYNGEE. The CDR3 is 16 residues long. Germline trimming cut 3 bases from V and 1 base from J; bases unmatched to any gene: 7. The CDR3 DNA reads TGTGCCAGCAGCGCCACAGGGGAAGTATCCTACAATGAGCAGTTCTTC. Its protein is CASSATGEVSYNEQFF.

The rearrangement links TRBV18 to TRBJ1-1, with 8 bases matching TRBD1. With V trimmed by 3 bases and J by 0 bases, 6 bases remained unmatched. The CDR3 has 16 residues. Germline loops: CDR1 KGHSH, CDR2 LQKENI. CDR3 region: CASSPRDRPLNTEAFF. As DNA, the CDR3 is TGTGCCAGCTCACCCCGGGACAGGCCCTTGAACACTGAAGCTTTCTTT.

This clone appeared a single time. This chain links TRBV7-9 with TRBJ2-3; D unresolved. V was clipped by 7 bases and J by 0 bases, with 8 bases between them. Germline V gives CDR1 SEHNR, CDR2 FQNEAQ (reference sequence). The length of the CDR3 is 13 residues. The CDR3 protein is CASTRASTDTQYF. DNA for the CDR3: TGTGCCAGCACTCGGGCGAGCACAGATACGCAGTATTTT.

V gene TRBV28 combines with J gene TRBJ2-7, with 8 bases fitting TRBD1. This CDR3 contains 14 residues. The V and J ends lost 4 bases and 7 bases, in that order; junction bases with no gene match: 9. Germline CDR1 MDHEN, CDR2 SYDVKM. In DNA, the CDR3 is TGTGCCAGCAGTTCCAGGGGGCGCGAGGAAGAGCAGTACTTC. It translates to CASSSRGREEEQYF. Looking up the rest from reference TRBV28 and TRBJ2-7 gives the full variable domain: DVKVTQSSRYLVKRTGEKVFLECVQDMDHENMFWYRQDPGLGLRLIYFSYDVKMKEKGDIPEGYSVSREKKERFSLILESASTNQTSMYLCASSSRGREEEQYFGPGTRLTVT.

The CDR3 is CASSHTGLAPPYNEQFF. DNA of the CDR3: TGCGCCAGCAGCCATACGGGACTAGCGCCCCCCTACAATGAGCAGTTCTTC. This chain uses TRBV4-1 with TRBJ2-1, with TRBD2 matching 10 bases. This CDR3 is built from 17 residues. Germline CDR1 and CDR2: MGHRA and YSYEKL. V was pared by 3 bases and J by 2 bases, with 7 bases of the junction left unmatched.

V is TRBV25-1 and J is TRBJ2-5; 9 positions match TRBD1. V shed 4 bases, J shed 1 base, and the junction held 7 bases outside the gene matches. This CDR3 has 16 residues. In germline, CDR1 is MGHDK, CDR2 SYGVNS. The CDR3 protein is CASSGLRTGVQETQYF. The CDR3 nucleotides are TGTGCCAGCAGTGGCCTAAGGACAGGGGTCCAAGAGACCCAGTACTTC. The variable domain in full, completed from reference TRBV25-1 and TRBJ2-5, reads EADIYQTPRYLVIGTGKKITLECSQTMGHDKMYWYQQDPGMELHLIHYSYGVNSTEKGDLSSESTVSRIRTEHFPLTLESARPSHTSQYLCASSGLRTGVQETQYFGPGTRLLVL.